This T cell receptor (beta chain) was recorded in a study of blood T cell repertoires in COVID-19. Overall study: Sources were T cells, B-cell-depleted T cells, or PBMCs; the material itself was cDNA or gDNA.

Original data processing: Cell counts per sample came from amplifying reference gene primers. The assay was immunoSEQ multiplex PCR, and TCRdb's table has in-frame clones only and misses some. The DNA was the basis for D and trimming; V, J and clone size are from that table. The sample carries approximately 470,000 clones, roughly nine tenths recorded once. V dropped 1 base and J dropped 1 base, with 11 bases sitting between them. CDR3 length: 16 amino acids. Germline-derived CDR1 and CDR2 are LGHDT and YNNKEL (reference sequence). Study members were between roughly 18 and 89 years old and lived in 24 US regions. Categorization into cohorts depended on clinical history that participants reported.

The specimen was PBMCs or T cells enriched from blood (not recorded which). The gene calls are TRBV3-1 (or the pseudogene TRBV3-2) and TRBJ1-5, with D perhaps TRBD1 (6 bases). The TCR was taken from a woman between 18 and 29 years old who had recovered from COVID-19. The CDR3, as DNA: TGTGCCAGCAGCCAAGCCGGGACATCGAGCAATCAGCCCCAGCATTTT. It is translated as CASSQAGTSSNQPQHF.